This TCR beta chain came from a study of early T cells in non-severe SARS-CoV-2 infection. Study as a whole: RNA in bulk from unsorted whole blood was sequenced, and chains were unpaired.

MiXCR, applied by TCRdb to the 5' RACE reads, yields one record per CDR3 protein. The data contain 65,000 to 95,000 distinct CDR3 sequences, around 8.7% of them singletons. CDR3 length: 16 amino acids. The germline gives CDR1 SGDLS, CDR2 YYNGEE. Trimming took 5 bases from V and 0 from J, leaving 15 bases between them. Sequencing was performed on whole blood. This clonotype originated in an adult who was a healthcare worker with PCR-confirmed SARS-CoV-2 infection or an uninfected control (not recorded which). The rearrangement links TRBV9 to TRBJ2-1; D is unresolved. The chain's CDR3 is CASSWGGASSYNEQFF. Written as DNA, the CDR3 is TGTGCCAGCAGTTGGGGTGGCGCGAGCTCCTACAATGAGCAGTTCTTC.